What follows are 9 T cell receptor beta chains derived from one specimen sequenced in a study of blood T cell repertoires in COVID-19. Assay used: immunoSEQ multiplex PCR; TCRdb lists only in-frame clones, some missing. Among around 94,000 clones listed, approximately 86% were seen once. Sequenced input: peripheral blood. The receptors come from a man at least 80 years old with acute or convalescent COVID-19.

This chain connects TRBV3-1 (or the pseudogene TRBV3-2) to TRBJ2-7; the match to TRBD2 covers 12 bases. Losses at the gene ends were 3 bases for V and 2 bases for J; bases not matched to a gene: 2. CDR1 and CDR2 (germline): LGHDT, YNNKEL (reference sequence). This CDR3 spans 15 amino acids. The chain's CDR3 is CASSQTSGGPYEQYF. The CDR3 DNA sequence: TGTGCCAGCAGCCAGACTAGCGGGGGACCCTACGAGCAGTACTTC.

The V and J genes are TRBV9 and TRBJ2-7, with TRBD1 matching 9 bases. Germline-derived CDR1 and CDR2 are SGDLS and YYNGEE. The junction had 7 bases not matched to a gene; V was cut back by 0 bases and J by 6 bases. The CDR3 loop spans 15 amino acids. CDR3 protein: CASSVDGPQGAEQYF. CDR3 DNA: TGTGCCAGCAGCGTAGACGGGCCACAGGGGGCCGAGCAGTACTTC. The full variable domain, completed using reference TRBV9 and TRBJ2-7, is DSGVTQTPKHLITATGQRVTLRCSPRSGDLSVYWYQQSLDQGLQFLIQYYNGEERAKGNILERFSAQQFPDLHSELNLSSLELGDSALYFCASSVDGPQGAEQYFGPGTRLTVT.

The chain recombines TRBV4-2 with TRBJ1-6, with D perhaps TRBD1 (6 bases). CDR1 and CDR2 (germline): LGHNA, YNFKEQ. V dropped 1 base and J dropped 10 bases, with 17 bases sitting between them. The CDR3 totals 16 residues. Written as DNA, the CDR3 is TGTGCCAGCAGCCAAGGGAGGGGCAGGGGAGGGTCACCCCTCCACTTT. Encoded protein: CASSQGRGRGGSPLHF.

The chain employs TRBV5-1 and TRBJ2-6; a possible D gene is TRBD2 (5 bases). CDR3 length: 18 amino acids. V lost 4 bases and J 0 bases, leaving 17 bases between the germline ends. Germline V lookup: CDR1 SGHRS, CDR2 YFSETQ. CDR3 sequence: CASSPSGSRTSGANVLTF. For the CDR3, the DNA is TGCGCCAGCAGCCCTTCGGGGAGCAGGACCTCTGGGGCCAACGTCCTGACTTTC.

The J gene is TRBJ1-3, the V gene TRBV28; 10 bases match TRBD1. CDR3 length: 17 residues. Germline CDR1 and CDR2: MDHEN and SYDVKM. Unmatched junction bases numbered 11, after V lost 5 bases and J lost 4 bases. The CDR3 DNA reads as TGTGCCAGCAGTCCGCCGTGGACAGGGGGAGACGGAAACACCATATATTTT. This translates into CASSPPWTGGDGNTIYF.

The J gene is TRBJ2-2, the V gene TRBV21-1; the table's D gene call, TRBD2, was not cross checked with the DNA. TRBV21-1 is reported as a pseudogene. The length of the CDR3 is 17 residues. The CDR3 bases are TGTGCCAGCCCCTCTTCTAGCGGGCACGGACTCGCGGGGGTGGTGTTTTTT. Protein: CASPSSSGHGLAGVVFF.

This chain connects TRBV4-3 to TRBJ2-2; 12 bases line up with TRBD2. J gave up 6 bases and V 3 bases, and 17 bases lay outside the gene matches. CDR3 length equals 20 residues. CDR1 is LGHNA and CDR2 is YSLEER in the germline V gene. The CDR3 is CASSQDTQGASGRAPGELFF. The CDR3 DNA reads as TGCGCCAGCAGCCAGGATACCCAGGGGGCTAGCGGGAGGGCCCCCGGGGAGCTGTTTTTT.

This chain links TRBV5-5 with TRBJ1-6; D perhaps matches TRBD1 (6 bases). The CDR3 runs 16 residues. Trimming pared 4 bases from V and 0 bases from J, leaving 11 bases between. Germline CDR1 and CDR2: SGHKS and YYEKEE (reference sequence). The CDR3 reads CASSQDSLSYNSPLHF. As DNA, the CDR3 is TGTGCCAGCAGCCAGGACAGTCTCTCCTATAATTCACCCCTCCACTTT.

The V gene is TRBV30, the J gene TRBJ1-1; D remains unclear. The CDR3 has 12 residues. Germline V gene data show CDR1 as GTSNPN and CDR2 as SVGIG (reference sequence). The germline V and J ends were trimmed by 2 bases and 5 bases, with 9 bases remaining between them. CDR3 sequence (DNA): TGTGCCTGGAGTCCGGGGAAGACTGAAGCTTTCTTT. Amino acids: CAWSPGKTEAFF.